These 20 T cell receptor beta chains share one sample of origin, sequenced in a study of blood T cell repertoires in COVID-19. Using immunoSEQ multiplex PCR, the repertoire was profiled, and TCRdb retains in-frame clones only, with some absent. Here the sample spans more than 150,000 clones, roughly four fifths being singletons. Sequencing was performed on PBMCs or T cells enriched from blood (not recorded which). The receptors originated from a man aged 35-49 years who had recovered from COVID-19.

This clone appeared a few times. The chain links TRBV6-5 to TRBJ1-4; D is unclear. V gave up 0 bases and J gave up 8 bases, with 16 bases separating them. Germline V gene sequence: CDR1 MNHEY, CDR2 SVGAGI. The CDR3 totals 16 residues. The CDR3 nucleotides are TGTGCCAGCAGTTACTCCCCCGAAACCCGGAGAGAAAAACTGTTTTTT. It encodes CASSYSPETRREKLFF.

The chain couples TRBV6-6 to TRBJ2-4, with 14 bases aligning to TRBD2. Per the germline V gene, CDR1 is MNHNY and CDR2 is SVGAGI (reference sequence). The ends lost 2 bases at V and 5 bases at J; junction bases unmatched: 2. CDR3 size: 16 residues. The CDR3 loop reads CASSYTTSGRENIQYF. In DNA form, the CDR3 reads TGTGCCAGCAGTTACACGACTAGCGGGAGGGAAAACATTCAGTACTTC.

A single count supports this clone. The chain carries TRBV24-1 and TRBJ2-7; 9 bases are shared with TRBD2. CDR1 is KGHDR and CDR2 is SFDVKD in the germline V gene. V was pared by 8 bases and J by 7 bases, with 14 bases of the junction left unmatched. The CDR3 spans 15 residues. CDR3 DNA: TGTGCCACCATGTCGCGGGAGGGCCGAGTTGGGGAGCAGTACTTC. Its translation is CATMSREGRVGEQYF.

Here the CDR3 reads CASSYDSSPLHF. The CDR3 region has the DNA TGCGCCAGCAGTTACGACAGTTCACCCCTCCACTTT. The chain is built from TRBV10-2 and TRBJ1-6; a possible D gene is TRBD1 (5 bases). V lost 5 bases and J lost 9, with 8 bases in between. The germline CDR1 and CDR2 sequences are WSHSY and SAAADI. This CDR3 is built from 12 residues.

The chain recombines TRBV9 with TRBJ1-2; D uncertain. The CDR3 extends over 12 amino acids. Germline V gene lookup returns CDR1 SGDLS and CDR2 YYNGEE. Trimming left V 5 bases short and J 4 bases short, with 9 bases between. The CDR3 loop reads CASSTRSYGYTF. The CDR3 coding sequence is TGTGCCAGCAGTACAAGGAGCTATGGCTACACCTTC.

The count of this clone is one. The chain couples TRBV9 to TRBJ2-5; the match to TRBD2 covers 11 bases. The CDR3 runs to 18 residues. V lost 1 base, J lost 4 bases, and 12 bases stayed unmatched. CDR1 is SGDLS and CDR2 is YYNGEE in the germline V gene. CDR3: CASSVLAGGGVGLETQYF. The CDR3 nucleotides are TGTGCCAGCAGCGTACTAGCGGGAGGTGGAGTGGGCTTAGAGACCCAGTACTTC.

This clone has only a few counts. The V and J genes are TRBV13 and TRBJ2-1; a weak D match, TRBD2 (5 bases). The CDR3 loop spans 13 amino acids. Germline V CDR1 and CDR2: PRHDT, FYEKMQ (reference sequence). The ends were cut back, 5 bases at V and 10 bases at J, with 15 bases in the middle. The CDR3 loop reads CASSPGFRREQFF. The CDR3 nucleotides are TGTGCCAGCAGCCCGGGATTCCGCAGGGAGCAGTTCTTC.

The V gene is TRBV3-1 (or the pseudogene TRBV3-2), the J gene TRBJ1-1; D uncertain. Trimming left V 1 base short and J 2 bases short, with 11 bases between. The CDR3 sequence is 15 residues long. CDR1 is LGHDT, CDR2 YNNKEL, per germline (reference sequence). This CDR3 reads CASSQGTYRNTEAFF. The CDR3 DNA reads as TGTGCCAGCAGCCAAGGGACTTATCGAAACACTGAAGCTTTCTTT.

This clone has a handful of counts. The gene calls are TRBV5-4 and TRBJ2-2; possible D gene TRBD1, 6 bases. Trimming shortened V by 0 bases and J by 4 bases, and 10 bases separated the two germline ends. This CDR3 region has 15 residues. Germline V CDR1 and CDR2: SGHNT, YYREEE (reference sequence). DNA of the CDR3: TGTGCCAGCAGCTTGGGGCAGGGGATCACCGGGGAGCTGTTTTTT. Translated: CASSLGQGITGELFF.

CDR3 loop: CASTLRGLTGSKAGELFF. The CDR3 DNA is TGCGCCAGCACCCTAAGGGGGCTAACGGGTTCTAAGGCCGGGGAGCTGTTTTTT. The chain uses TRBV4-1 and TRBJ2-2; TRBD1 aligns across 7 bases. V shed 7 bases, J shed 6 bases, and the junction held 20 bases outside the gene matches. This CDR3 has 18 residues. CDR1 is MGHRA, CDR2 YSYEKL, per germline.

In its sample, this clone was seen a few times. V is TRBV27 and J is TRBJ2-1, with TRBD2 matching over 13 bases. CDR1 is MNHEY and CDR2 is SMNVEV in the germline V gene (reference sequence). J lost 9 bases, V lost 5 bases, and 7 bases had no gene match. This CDR3 spans 15 amino acids. This CDR3 is CASSPGTSGKSEQFF. The CDR3 nucleotides read TGTGCCAGCAGTCCCGGGACTAGCGGGAAGAGTGAGCAGTTCTTC.

The rearrangement links TRBV7-3 to TRBJ2-1; 11 bases match TRBD2. V was pared by 4 bases and J by 4 bases, with 3 bases of the junction left unmatched. Germline CDR1 is SGHTA and CDR2 is FQGTGA. The CDR3 extends over 15 amino acids. The CDR3 sequence: CASSSLAGGYNEQFF. The CDR3 DNA reads as TGTGCCAGCAGCTCGCTAGCGGGAGGATACAATGAGCAGTTCTTC.

The V and J genes are TRBV5-5 and TRBJ2-4, with D maybe TRBD1 (6 bases). V was cut by 3 bases and J by 8 bases, with 12 bases left in between. The CDR3 is 13 amino acids. Per germline, CDR1 SGHKS and CDR2 YYEKEE (reference sequence). CDR3 sequence reads: CASSSGTLDIQYF. CDR3 DNA: TGTGCCAGCAGCTCGGGGACATTGGACATTCAGTACTTC.

On this clone itself: Additional DNA sequences in this sample encode the identical CDR3. This chain uses TRBV19 with TRBJ2-1, with D unclear. V was clipped by 3 bases and J by 0 bases, with 9 bases between them. This CDR3 has 15 amino acids. The germline V gene has CDR1 LNHDA and CDR2 SQIVND (reference sequence). The CDR3: CASSISLSSYNEQFF. The CDR3, as DNA: TGTGCCAGTAGTATTTCACTTAGCTCCTACAATGAGCAGTTCTTC.

V usage is TRBV10-2 and J usage is TRBJ2-7, with TRBD2 matching over 9 bases. The CDR3 loop spans 16 amino acids. The V segment lost 0 bases and the J segment 4 bases; nucleotides outside the gene matches: 7. From germline, CDR1 is WSHSY and CDR2 SAAADI. CDR3 residues: CASSESLAGVPYEQYV. CDR3 coding DNA: TGCGCCAGCAGTGAGTCGTTAGCGGGAGTTCCGTACGAGCAGTACGTC.

The rearrangement uses TRBV6-5 and TRBJ2-5; 7 bases align to TRBD1. CDR1 is MNHEY and CDR2 is SVGAGI in the germline V gene. This CDR3 region has 13 residues. The V segment lost 4 bases and the J segment 4 bases; nucleotides outside the gene matches: 3. The CDR3 DNA is TGTGCCAGCAGTTTTTACAGGGGAGAGACCCAGTACTTC. Protein sequence: CASSFYRGETQYF.

This clone was observed a few times. This chain links TRBV30 with TRBJ1-3; 8 positions agree with TRBD1. Per germline, CDR1 GTSNPN and CDR2 SVGIG (reference sequence). Unmatched junction bases numbered 5, after V lost 4 bases and J lost 0 bases. CDR3 length equals 15 residues. CDR3 residues: CAWMGGTGSGNTIYF. The CDR3 nucleotides read TGTGCCTGGATGGGGGGGACAGGCTCTGGAAACACCATATATTTT.

The chain carries TRBV28 and TRBJ1-5; 7 bases fit TRBD1. This CDR3 is built from 16 residues. Losses at the gene ends were 3 bases for V and 6 bases for J; bases not matched to a gene: 11. Per germline, CDR1 MDHEN and CDR2 SYDVKM. This CDR3 is CASSFRGRGLGQPQHF. CDR3 DNA sequence: TGTGCCAGCAGTTTCCGTGGAAGGGGGCTTGGTCAGCCCCAGCATTTT.

This clone is a singleton in its sample. The DNA for the CDR3 is TGTGCCAGCAGCCTCTCTACAGGGCTTTTTGAAGCTTTCTTT. This gives the protein CASSLSTGLFEAFF. J is TRBJ1-1 and V is TRBV14; TRBD1 is a possible D gene (6 bases). Germline lookup yields CDR1 SGHDN and CDR2 FVKESK. The V gene lost 4 bases and the J gene lost 7 bases, with 16 bases spanning the gap. The CDR3 runs 14 residues.

The rearrangement joins TRBV29-1 to TRBJ1-4, with 9 bases fitting TRBD1. The V and J ends lost 4 bases and 4 bases, in that order; junction bases with no gene match: 7. Germline-derived CDR1 and CDR2 are SQVTM and ANQGSEA. This CDR3 has 15 residues. The CDR3 nucleotides are TGCAGCGTTGCAGTAACAGGGGGCCGTAATGAAAAACTGTTTTTT. Its translation is CSVAVTGGRNEKLFF.